This T cell receptor beta chain was recovered during a study of blood T cell repertoires in COVID-19. Study-level background: Nucleic acid was either cDNA or gDNA, and it came from T cells, B-cell-depleted T cells, or PBMCs.

Per germline, CDR1 MNHNS and CDR2 SASEGT. The CDR3 is 13 residues long. Trimming took off 3 bases at V and 5 bases at J, with 8 bases between the two ends. Authors' processing steps: Nucleated cell number was recorded as an estimate derived from reference gene primer amplification. Repertoires were generated with immunoSEQ multiplex PCR, while TCRdb's copy carries only in-frame clones and drops some. V and J calls and clone size are given by that table; D and trimming were obtained from the DNA. The data show 250,000 to 300,000 clones, 85% to 90% seen once. Sequencing was done on a sample of peripheral blood. The gene calls are TRBV6-1 and TRBJ1-5, with D possibly matching TRBD1 (5 bases). The TCR sequence derives from a woman aged 35 to 49 with acute or convalescent COVID-19. This CDR3 is CASSDGGYQPQHF. DNA for the CDR3: TGTGCCAGCAGTGATGGGGGGTATCAGCCCCAGCATTTT.